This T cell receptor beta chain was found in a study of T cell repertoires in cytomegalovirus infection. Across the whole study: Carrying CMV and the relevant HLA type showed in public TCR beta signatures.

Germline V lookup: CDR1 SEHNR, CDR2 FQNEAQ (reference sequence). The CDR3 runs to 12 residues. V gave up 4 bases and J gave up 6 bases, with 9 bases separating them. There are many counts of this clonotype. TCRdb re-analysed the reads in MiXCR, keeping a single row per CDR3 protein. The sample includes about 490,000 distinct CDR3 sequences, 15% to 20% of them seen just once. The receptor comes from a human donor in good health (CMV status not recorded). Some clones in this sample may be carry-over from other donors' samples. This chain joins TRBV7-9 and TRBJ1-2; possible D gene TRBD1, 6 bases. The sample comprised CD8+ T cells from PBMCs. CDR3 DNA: TGTGCCAGCAGCTACTACAGGGATGGCTACACCTTC. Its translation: CASSYYRDGYTF.